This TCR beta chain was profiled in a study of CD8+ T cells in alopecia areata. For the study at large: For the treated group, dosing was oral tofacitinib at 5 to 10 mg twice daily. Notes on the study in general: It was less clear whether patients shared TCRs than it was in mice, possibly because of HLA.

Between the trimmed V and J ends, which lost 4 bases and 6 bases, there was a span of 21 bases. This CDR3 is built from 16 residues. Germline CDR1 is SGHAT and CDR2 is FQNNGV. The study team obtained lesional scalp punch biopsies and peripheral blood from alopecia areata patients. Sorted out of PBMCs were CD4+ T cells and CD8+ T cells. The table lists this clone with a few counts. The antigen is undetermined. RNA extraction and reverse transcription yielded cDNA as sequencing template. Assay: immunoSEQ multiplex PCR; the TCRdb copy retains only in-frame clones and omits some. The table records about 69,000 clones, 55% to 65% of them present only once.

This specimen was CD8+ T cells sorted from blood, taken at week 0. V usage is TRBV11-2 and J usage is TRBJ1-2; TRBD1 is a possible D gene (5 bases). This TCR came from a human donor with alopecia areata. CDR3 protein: CASSSSIPQGKNGYTF. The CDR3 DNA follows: TGTGCCAGCAGCTCTTCGATCCCCCAGGGAAAGAATGGCTACACCTTC.